The next 2 T cell receptor beta chains were all read from a single sample in a study of T cells expressing NK-cell markers. TCRdb re-called the 5' RACE reads; one entry per CDR3 protein, DNA not given. The sample has about 460,000 distinct CDR3 sequences, and its top ten clones hold more than 1.4%. The sequencing sample was made of blood T cells: a sorted CD56 or NKG2C T cell subset, CD4+ or CD8+ T cells, or bulk PBMC T cells (not recorded which). These receptors came from a woman aged 50 to 60 in good health.

This rearrangement joins TRBV5-1 to TRBJ2-3; TCRdb outputs TRBD1, but without DNA this stays unchecked. The germline V gene encodes CDR1 SGHRS and CDR2 YFSETQ. The CDR3 is 11 residues long. The chain's CDR3 is CASSGGDTQYF.

The chain combines TRBV5-1 with TRBJ1-4. The CDR3 runs 14 residues. Germline V CDR1 and CDR2: SGHRS, YFSETQ. The CDR3 is CASSLVGVGEKLFF.